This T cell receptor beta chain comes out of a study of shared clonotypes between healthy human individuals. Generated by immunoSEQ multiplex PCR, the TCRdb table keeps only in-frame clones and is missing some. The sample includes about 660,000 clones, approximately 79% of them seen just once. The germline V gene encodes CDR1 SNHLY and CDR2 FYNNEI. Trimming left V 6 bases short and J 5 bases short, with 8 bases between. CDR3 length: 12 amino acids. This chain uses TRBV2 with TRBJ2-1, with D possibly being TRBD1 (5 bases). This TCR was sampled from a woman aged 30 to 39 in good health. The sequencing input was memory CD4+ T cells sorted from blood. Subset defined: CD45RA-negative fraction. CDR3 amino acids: CASRKGNNEQFF. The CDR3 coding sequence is TGTGCCAGCAGGAAGGGGAACAATGAGCAGTTCTTC.